These 28 T cell receptor beta chains were sequenced from one sample in a study of OX40 agonist ivuxolimab in advanced cancers. Sequenced by immunoSEQ multiplex PCR; TCRdb stores in-frame clones only, minus some. The sample yields fewer than 110,000 clones, approximately 90% seen once. Sequencing was performed on CD4+ or CD8+ T cells sorted from blood, taken in a trial of the OX40 agonist ivuxolimab. Receptors were obtained from an adult with an advanced solid tumor such as melanoma, head and neck, liver or kidney cancer.

This chain connects TRBV28 to TRBJ2-3; no firm D call. Trimming stripped 6 bases from V and 0 bases from J, with 4 bases between. Germline values: CDR1 MDHEN, CDR2 SYDVKM. This CDR3 has 12 residues. As DNA, the CDR3 is TGTGCCAGCAGGAAAAGCACAGATACGCAGTATTTT. Its protein is CASRKSTDTQYF.

The chain combines TRBV15 with TRBJ2-2, with 9 bases aligning to TRBD2. After removal of 2 bases from V and 6 bases from J, the junction contained 10 bases not matched to a gene. The V gene's germline CDR1 is LNHNV and CDR2 YYDKDF (reference sequence). The CDR3 spans 17 residues. CDR3 amino acids: CATSRPPGLAEAGELFF. CDR3 in DNA: TGTGCCACCAGCAGACCACCGGGACTAGCAGAGGCCGGGGAGCTGTTTTTT.

The chain is built from TRBV6-5 and TRBJ2-5; the D gene could be TRBD1 or TRBD2 (5 bases each). Germline V lookup: CDR1 MNHEY, CDR2 SVGAGI. The CDR3 covers 12 residues. V was trimmed by 5 bases and J by 5 bases, leaving 9 bases between them. Here the CDR3 reads CASSKGRETQYF. The CDR3 DNA follows: TGTGCCAGCAGTAAGGGACGGGAGACCCAGTACTTC.

The V call is TRBV7-3, the J call TRBJ2-2; D is perhaps TRBD1 (6 bases). The CDR3 totals 13 residues. In germline, CDR1 is SGHTA, CDR2 FQGTGA. V dropped 5 bases and J dropped 6 bases, with 10 bases sitting between them. CDR3 in amino acids: CASSRPGAGELFF. Here the CDR3 DNA reads TGTGCCAGCAGCCGCCCAGGGGCCGGGGAGCTGTTTTTT.

The chain joins TRBV7-2 to TRBJ2-3, with D perhaps TRBD1 or TRBD2 (5 bases each). This CDR3 spans 13 amino acids. V lost 10 bases, J lost 1 base, and 12 bases lay in between. CDR1 is SGHTA and CDR2 is FQGNSA in the germline V gene. The CDR3 protein is CATQRGGTDTQYF. CDR3 nucleotides: TGTGCCACCCAAAGAGGGGGCACAGATACGCAGTATTTT.

J is TRBJ2-3 and V is TRBV9; no definite D call. The CDR3 covers 13 residues. Germline V lookup: CDR1 SGDLS, CDR2 YYNGEE. Trimming pared 0 bases from V and 3 bases from J, leaving 5 bases between. The CDR3 protein is CASSVVGTDTQYF. DNA for the CDR3: TGTGCCAGCAGCGTAGTCGGAACAGATACGCAGTATTTT.

This clone appeared once. The rearrangement joins TRBV15 to TRBJ2-5, with TRBD2 matching over 7 bases. The CDR3 sequence is 16 residues long. J lost 3 bases, V lost 1 base, and 8 bases had no gene match. Germline CDR1 and CDR2: LNHNV and YYDKDF (reference sequence). CDR3 sequence reads: CATSRGVGGPEETQYF. The CDR3 coding sequence is TGTGCCACCAGCAGAGGGGTGGGAGGGCCAGAAGAGACCCAGTACTTC.

The chain links TRBV4-3 to TRBJ2-1; D is unclear. Trimming left V 0 bases short and J 4 bases short, with 4 bases between. Germline V lookup: CDR1 LGHNA, CDR2 YSLEER. The CDR3 is 13 residues long. The CDR3 spells CASSQEAYNEQFF. CDR3 coding DNA: TGCGCCAGCAGCCAAGAAGCTTACAATGAGCAGTTCTTC.

The V and J genes are TRBV7-9 and TRBJ2-7, with a weak D call TRBD2 (5 bases). Germline CDR1 SEHNR, CDR2 FQNEAQ (reference sequence). The CDR3 runs 13 residues. Trimming cost V 1 base and J 4 bases, with 8 bases left between them. CDR3: CASSLVGVYEQYF. CDR3 bases: TGTGCCAGCAGCTTAGTCGGGGTGTACGAGCAGTACTTC.

The chain uses TRBV14 and TRBJ1-1, with D possibly TRBD1 on 6 matching bases. CDR1 and CDR2 from the germline V gene are SGHDN and FVKESK. V was clipped by 2 bases and J by 2 bases, with 9 bases between them. This CDR3 is 14 amino acids long. CDR3 sequence: CASSQRTANTEAFF. CDR3 nucleotides: TGTGCCAGCAGCCAACGGACAGCCAACACTGAAGCTTTCTTT. Drawing the rest from reference TRBV14 and TRBJ1-1, the complete variable domain is EAGVTQFPSHSVIEKGQTVTLRCDPISGHDNLYWYRRVMGKEIKFLLHFVKESKQDESGMPNNRFLAERTGGTYSTLKVQPAELEDSGVYFCASSQRTANTEAFFGQGTRLTVV.

This sequence joins TRBV28 and TRBJ2-7; a weak D match, TRBD2 (6 bases). The germline CDR1 and CDR2 sequences are MDHEN and SYDVKM. The CDR3 length is 15 residues. Trimming removed 6 bases from V and 1 base from J, with 16 bases in between. The CDR3 sequence: CASRNLGGVSYEQYF. CDR3 in DNA: TGTGCCAGCAGAAACCTAGGAGGGGTTTCCTACGAGCAGTACTTC.

The chain employs TRBV5-1 and TRBJ2-3, with 10 bases lining up with TRBD2. Germline V gene lookup returns CDR1 SGHRS and CDR2 YFSETQ. The V and J ends lost 4 bases and 2 bases, in that order; junction bases with no gene match: 4. CDR3 length: 15 amino acids. The CDR3 DNA follows: TGCGCCAGCAGCAACCTAGCGGGGGTCACAGATACGCAGTATTTT. It codes for CASSNLAGVTDTQYF.

This chain uses TRBV9 with TRBJ2-5; D remains ambiguous. The germline V and J ends were trimmed by 0 bases and 1 base, with 7 bases remaining between them. The CDR3 is 14 residues long. Germline V gene lookup returns CDR1 SGDLS and CDR2 YYNGEE. The CDR3 region is CASSVGGIQETQYF. DNA of the CDR3: TGTGCCAGCAGCGTAGGTGGGATCCAAGAGACCCAGTACTTC.

This chain links TRBV19 with TRBJ2-5, with a possible D match to TRBD2 (5 bases). The germline V and J ends were trimmed by 3 bases and 5 bases, with 19 bases remaining between them. Looked up from germline, CDR1 is LNHDA and CDR2 is SQIVND (reference sequence). The CDR3 has 16 residues. Here the CDR3 reads CASSIREGPPFETQYF. The CDR3 nucleotides are TGTGCCAGTAGTATCCGTGAGGGCCCCCCGTTCGAGACCCAGTACTTC.

The chain joins TRBV5-1 to TRBJ2-6, with 7 bases matching TRBD2. The ends lost 1 base at V and 0 bases at J; junction bases unmatched: 7. Germline V gene lookup returns CDR1 SGHRS and CDR2 YFSETQ. This CDR3 is built from 18 residues. The CDR3, as DNA: TGCGCCAGCAGCTTGTCAGGGAGGGTAAGCTCTGGGGCCAACGTCCTGACTTTC. Protein sequence: CASSLSGRVSSGANVLTF.

This chain links TRBV19 with TRBJ2-7; perhaps TRBD1 as D (5 bases). The CDR3 runs to 14 residues. Germline V lookup: CDR1 LNHDA, CDR2 SQIVND (reference sequence). V lost 1 base, J lost 3 bases, and 10 bases lay in between. CDR3 bases: TGTGCCAGTAGTATAGCCCCAGGGTACTACGAGCAGTACTTC. Its translation is CASSIAPGYYEQYF.

The chain is built from TRBV6-6 and TRBJ2-1; 9 positions match TRBD2. The CDR3 has 15 amino acids. V shed 6 bases and J 5 bases; nucleotides not matched to a gene: 8. Germline V gives CDR1 MNHNY, CDR2 SVGAGI (reference sequence). The CDR3 protein is CASSPNAGGDNEQFF. CDR3 nucleotides: TGTGCCAGCAGCCCCAATGCGGGAGGGGACAATGAGCAGTTCTTC.

The chain is built from TRBV10-1 and TRBJ2-2; D remains ambiguous. Trimming removed 0 bases at V and 7 bases at J, with 9 bases between. CDR1 and CDR2 from the germline V gene are WNHNN and SYGVQD (reference sequence). This CDR3 region has 14 residues. Here the CDR3 reads CASSESGWDGELFF. The DNA for the CDR3 is TGCGCCAGCAGTGAGTCCGGCTGGGACGGGGAGCTGTTTTTT.

The CDR3 DNA sequence: TGTGCCAGTAGTGACCGGACAGAGCCGATTAGCTACACCTTC. This gives the protein CASSDRTEPISYTF. The chain carries TRBV19 and TRBJ1-2; D is possibly TRBD1 (6 bases). The CDR3 has 14 residues. With 5 bases removed from V and 9 bases from J, the gap between germline ends came to 19 bases. CDR1 and CDR2 (germline): LNHDA, SQIVND (reference sequence).

The chain links TRBV5-1 to TRBJ1-1; 7 positions match TRBD1. Germline trimming cut 6 bases from V and 5 bases from J; bases unmatched to any gene: 10. Germline loops: CDR1 SGHRS, CDR2 YFSETQ. This CDR3 has 14 amino acids. In nucleotides, the CDR3 is TGCGCCAGCACCGAACAGGGGAGGAATACTGAAGCTTTCTTT. Protein: CASTEQGRNTEAFF. Full variable domain (rest looked up from reference TRBV5-1 and TRBJ1-1): KAGVTQTPRYLIKTRGQQVTLSCSPISGHRSVSWYQQTPGQGLQFLFEYFSETQRNKGNFPGRFSGRQFSNSRSEMNVSTLELGDSALYLCASTEQGRNTEAFFGQGTRLTVV.

The table lists this clone with a count of one. The V and J genes are TRBV6-5 and TRBJ2-3; no reliable D call. V was cut by 0 bases and J by 6 bases, with 13 bases left in between. Germline V CDR1 and CDR2: MNHEY, SVGAGI. The CDR3 consists of 15 residues. The CDR3 nucleotides read TGTGCCAGCAGTTACTCGAGTGTGGGCCCCGATACGCAGTATTTT. Translated: CASSYSSVGPDTQYF.

The V gene is TRBV13, the J gene TRBJ1-4, with a tentative D call TRBD1 (5 bases). The CDR3 is 14 amino acids. CDR1 is PRHDT, CDR2 FYEKMQ, per germline (reference sequence). V dropped 5 bases and J dropped 4 bases, with 11 bases sitting between them. The CDR3 nucleotides read TGTGCCAGCAGCCGTGAGGGGATTAATGAAAAACTGTTTTTT. It codes for CASSREGINEKLFF.

This chain joins TRBV7-8 and TRBJ2-7; D is unclear. This CDR3 spans 15 amino acids. Germline V CDR1 and CDR2: SGHVS, FQNEAQ. V dropped 1 base and J dropped 0 bases, with 10 bases sitting between them. CDR3 DNA: TGTGCCAGCAGCTTAGTTTTATCTCACTCCTACGAGCAGTACTTC. It translates to CASSLVLSHSYEQYF.

The chain employs TRBV28 and TRBJ1-2, with D possibly being TRBD1 (5 bases). Germline CDR1 is MDHEN and CDR2 is SYDVKM. The CDR3 runs 17 residues. Trimming removed 2 bases from V and 6 bases from J, with 22 bases in between. CDR3 sequence: CASSLVGGRGRTNGYTF. The CDR3 nucleotides are TGTGCCAGCAGTTTAGTAGGTGGGAGGGGTAGGACGAATGGCTACACCTTC.

The chain is built from TRBV4-3 and TRBJ2-1; 7 nucleotides match TRBD2. The CDR3 runs 17 residues. The V gene's germline CDR1 is LGHNA and CDR2 YSLEER. V lost 1 base to trimming and J lost 5 bases; unmatched junction nucleotides: 11. The CDR3 coding sequence is TGCGCCAGCAGCCAAGCCACGGGCGGGAGTATCAACAATGAGCAGTTCTTC. This codes for CASSQATGGSINNEQFF.

This chain joins TRBV7-9 and TRBJ1-4, with unresolved D. Germline V gene lookup returns CDR1 SEHNR and CDR2 FQNEAQ (reference sequence). The CDR3 loop spans 13 amino acids. V lost 5 bases and J lost 3, with 7 bases in between. The CDR3: CASSRSANEKLFF. DNA for the CDR3: TGTGCCAGCAGCAGGTCGGCTAATGAAAAACTGTTTTTT.

A few counts support this clone. This chain's CDR3 is CASSPKVDRGYGYTF. CDR3 coding DNA: TGTGCCAGTAGCCCCAAGGTTGACAGAGGCTATGGCTACACCTTC. V usage is TRBV19 and J usage is TRBJ1-2; tentatively, D is TRBD1 (5 bases). The V gene lost 6 bases and the J gene lost 4 bases, with 18 bases spanning the gap. This CDR3 is built from 15 residues. Germline CDR1 LNHDA, CDR2 SQIVND (reference sequence).

The CDR3 DNA is TGTGCCAGCAGATTCGACTCCTATGAGCAGTTCTTC. Protein: CASRFDSYEQFF. The chain employs TRBV2 and TRBJ2-1; unclear D gene. The CDR3 loop spans 12 amino acids. Trimming cost V 6 bases and J 8 bases, with 11 bases left between them. Germline V gene data show CDR1 as SNHLY and CDR2 as FYNNEI.